These 8 T cell receptor beta chains were all obtained from the same sample, sequenced in a study of blood T cell repertoires in COVID-19. Clones were read by immunoSEQ multiplex PCR, and TCRdb kept only the in-frame ones, dropping some. The profile shows hundreds of thousands of clones, about 91% of them singletons. Material for sequencing was PBMCs or T cells enriched from blood (not recorded which). All receptors derive from a woman aged 18 to 35 who had recovered from COVID-19.

The V call is TRBV7-8, the J call TRBJ2-2; TRBD2 matches at 14 bases. V lost 5 bases, J lost 3 bases, and 5 bases stayed unmatched. The CDR3 runs 17 residues. Germline V gene data show CDR1 as SGHVS and CDR2 as FQNEAQ. The CDR3 DNA sequence: TGTGCCAGCAGCGCAAGACTAGCGGGGGGGGACACCGGGGAGCTGTTTTTT. Its translation: CASSARLAGGDTGELFF. The entire variable domain, with the rest obtained from reference TRBV7-8 and TRBJ2-2, is as follows: GAGVSQSPRYKVAKRGQDVALRCDPISGHVSLFWYQQALGQGPEFLTYFQNEAQLDKSGLPSDRFFAERPEGSVSTLKIQRTQQEDSAVYLCASSARLAGGDTGELFFGEGSRLTVL.

CDR3 nucleotide sequence: TGCAGTGCTAGTGGAGGAGCGGGGGCCTTTGGGTACAATGAGCAGTTCTTC. Its translation: CSASGGAGAFGYNEQFF. The chain has TRBV20-1 and TRBJ2-1, with 8 bases aligning to TRBD2. This CDR3 contains 17 residues. The V segment lost 3 bases and the J segment 4 bases; nucleotides outside the gene matches: 14. CDR1 and CDR2 from the germline V gene are DFQATT and SNEGSKA (reference sequence).

This clone came up once. This chain uses TRBV2 with TRBJ2-7; 9 positions match TRBD1. Germline CDR1 is SNHLY and CDR2 is FYNNEI. Losses at the gene ends were 6 bases for V and 4 bases for J; bases not matched to a gene: 4. CDR3 length: 13 amino acids. This CDR3 reads CASRPGQGYEQYF. CDR3 nucleotides: TGTGCCAGCAGACCGGGACAGGGTTACGAGCAGTACTTC.

This clone was observed a few times. V is TRBV13 and J is TRBJ1-4, with TRBD1 matching 7 bases. The V gene end was trimmed by 5 bases and the J gene end by 7 bases; junction bases not matched to a gene: 13. The CDR3 has 16 amino acids. Germline V CDR1 and CDR2: PRHDT, FYEKMQ (reference sequence). CDR3 amino acids: CASSPYRDSPSEKLFF. As DNA, the CDR3 is TGTGCCAGCAGCCCATACCGGGACAGCCCTAGTGAAAAACTGTTTTTT.

V usage is TRBV5-1 and J usage is TRBJ2-1; D is uncertain. Trimming cost V 0 bases and J 5 bases, with 9 bases left between them. This CDR3 region has 14 residues. CDR1 is SGHRS, CDR2 YFSETQ, per germline. CDR3 in amino acids: CASSLAVQDNEQFF. In nucleotides, the CDR3 is TGCGCCAGCAGCTTGGCCGTCCAGGACAATGAGCAGTTCTTC.

V and J are TRBV11-1 and TRBJ1-1; D gene uncertain. V lost 3 bases, J lost 2 bases, and 7 bases lay in between. Germline CDR1 is SGHAT and CDR2 is FQDESV (reference sequence). The CDR3 extends over 13 amino acids. The CDR3 protein is CASSFNRNTEAFF. DNA for the CDR3: TGTGCCAGCAGCTTTAACAGAAACACTGAAGCTTTCTTT. Full variable domain (outside the CDR3, taken from reference TRBV11-1 and TRBJ1-1): EAEVAQSPRYKITEKSQAVAFWCDPISGHATLYWYRQILGQGPELLVQFQDESVVDDSQLPKDRFSAERLKGVDSTLKIQPAELGDSAMYLCASSFNRNTEAFFGQGTRLTVV.

CDR3 region: CAWSGGNTIYF. DNA for the CDR3: TGTGCCTGGAGTGGAGGGAACACCATATATTTT. The rearrangement uses TRBV30 and TRBJ1-3; D not certain. The ends were cut back, 1 base at V and 7 bases at J, with 5 bases in the middle. The CDR3 is 11 amino acids. Germline loops: CDR1 GTSNPN, CDR2 SVGIG (reference sequence).

The J gene is TRBJ2-3, the V gene TRBV2, with TRBD2 as a possible D gene (8 bases). V lost 10 bases, J lost 4 bases, and 27 bases lay in between. The CDR3 has 17 amino acids. CDR1 and CDR2 (germline): SNHLY, FYNNEI. The CDR3 nucleotides are TGTGCCATAAGGGGGCGGGGGGCCCTCGACAGTCCAGATACGCAGTATTTT. Translating gives CAIRGRGALDSPDTQYF.